One and the same sample provided the 27 T cell receptor beta chains below, sequenced in a study of Graves' ophthalmopathy and Graves' hyperthyroidism. The authors amplified TCR beta CDR3 regions from RNA transcripts. First-round RT-PCR relied on HTBI primers, and a second-round multiplex PCR came next. TCRdb processed the multiplex PCR reads anew with MiXCR; each CDR3 protein has one entry. Of around 1,200,000 distinct CDR3 sequences listed, approximately 35% are singletons. The sample taken for sequencing was peripheral blood or thyroid tissue (not recorded which). All receptors come from an adult man with Graves' hyperthyroidism.

The chain carries TRBV5-4 and TRBJ2-5; the match to TRBD1 covers 9 bases. The ends lost 3 bases at V and 0 bases at J; junction bases unmatched: 6. CDR3 length: 16 amino acids. Germline CDR1 reads SGHNT; CDR2 reads YYREEE (reference sequence). For the CDR3, the DNA is TGTGCCAGCAGCTCGGACAGGGGCCGGTACCAAGAGACCCAGTACTTC. Translated, it gives CASSSDRGRYQETQYF.

The V and J genes are TRBV10-3 and TRBJ2-5; D possibly matches TRBD1 or TRBD2 (5 bases each). CDR1 ENHRY and CDR2 SYGVKD come from the germline V gene. Between the trimmed V and J ends, which lost 4 bases and 1 base, there was a span of 10 bases. The CDR3 spans 14 residues. The CDR3 protein is CAISVWGSQETQYF. In nucleotides, the CDR3 is TGTGCCATCAGTGTGTGGGGGAGCCAAGAGACCCAGTACTTC.

This clonotype has at least ten counts. The rearrangement joins TRBV19 to TRBJ1-5, with TRBD1 identical over 8 bases. This CDR3 has 14 residues. The V and J ends lost 4 bases and 9 bases, in that order; junction bases with no gene match: 8. Germline V gives CDR1 LNHDA, CDR2 SQIVND (reference sequence). The CDR3 is CASSTDRASGPQHF. The CDR3 DNA reads TGTGCCAGTAGTACGGACAGGGCCTCGGGGCCCCAGCATTTT.

This clonotype was observed many times. V and J are TRBV20-1 and TRBJ1-1; D gene unclear. CDR1 is DFQATT, CDR2 SNEGSKA, per germline (reference sequence). This CDR3 contains 11 residues. Trimming left V 0 bases short and J 8 bases short, with 7 bases between. The CDR3 DNA follows: TGCAGTGCTAGAGATCTCCAGGAAGCTTTCTTT. Its protein is CSARDLQEAFF.

The V gene is TRBV12-3 or TRBV12-4, the J gene TRBJ1-5, with a weak D call TRBD1 (5 bases). The CDR3 runs 15 residues. Trimming pared 6 bases from V and 2 bases from J, leaving 14 bases between. The CDR3 spells CASRGGVIRNQPQHF. CDR3 sequence (DNA): TGTGCCAGCAGGGGGGGGGTGATACGCAATCAGCCCCAGCATTTT.

The sample holds many counts of this clonotype. The chain combines TRBV2 with TRBJ1-1; D is unclear. The germline V gene encodes CDR1 SNHLY and CDR2 FYNNEI. The V end lost 5 bases, the J end lost 11 bases, and 12 bases lay between the germline ends. The CDR3 is made up of 11 amino acids. CDR3 sequence (DNA): TGTGCCAGCAGTCAGCCCGTGGGGGCTTTCTTT. Translating it yields CASSQPVGAFF. Looking up the rest from reference TRBV2 and TRBJ1-1 gives the full variable domain: EPEVTQTPSHQVTQMGQEVILRCVPISNHLYFYWYRQILGQKVEFLVSFYNNEISEKSEIFDDQFSVERPDGSNFTLKIRSTKLEDSAMYFCASSQPVGAFFGQGTRLTVV.

The chain employs TRBV20-1 and TRBJ2-2; a possible D gene is TRBD2 (5 bases). CDR3 length: 13 residues. In germline, CDR1 is DFQATT, CDR2 SNEGSKA (reference sequence). Between the trimmed V and J ends, which lost 3 bases and 5 bases, there was a span of 10 bases. Here the CDR3 DNA reads TGCAGTGCTAGTCTTAGCGAAACCGGGGAGCTGTTTTTT. Translating it yields CSASLSETGELFF.

This clonotype was seen many times. The chain links TRBV9 to TRBJ1-2; D unclear. Germline CDR1 and CDR2: SGDLS and YYNGEE. Trimming shortened V by 0 bases and J by 6 bases, and 12 bases separated the two germline ends. This CDR3 has 14 residues. For the CDR3, the DNA is TGTGCCAGCAGCGTAGGAATAGCCTCTCATGGCTACACCTTC. It specifies CASSVGIASHGYTF.

This clonotype was observed many times. The chain combines TRBV11-2 with TRBJ1-1, with unresolved D. Looked up from germline, CDR1 is SGHAT and CDR2 is FQNNGV. Trimming cost V 5 bases and J 1 base, with 8 bases left between them. The CDR3 is 13 residues long. CDR3 sequence: CASSPPENTEAFF. The DNA of the CDR3 is TGTGCCAGCAGCCCCCCCGAGAACACTGAAGCTTTCTTT.

Concerning this clonotype itself: Mismatch with germline at one junction end may stem from a read error. Here the CDR3 reads CASSHRGDSYEQYF. CDR3 nucleotides: TGCGCCAGCAGCCATCGAGGGGACTCCTACGAGCAGTACTTC. This chain joins TRBV7-2 and TRBJ2-7; D may correspond to TRBD1 or TRBD2 (5 bases each). CDR1 is SGHTA, CDR2 FQGNSA, per germline. There are 14 residues in the CDR3.

The CDR3 bases are TGCAGTGCTTGGGACGCGACGCAGGGCGACACCTTC. It specifies CSAWDATQGDTF. This chain links TRBV20-1 with TRBJ1-2; tentative D call: TRBD1 (5 bases). The CDR3 is made up of 12 amino acids. Germline-derived CDR1 and CDR2 are DFQATT and SNEGSKA (reference sequence). Trimming removed 5 bases from V and 12 bases from J, with 19 bases in between.

This clonotype was detected many times. This chain uses TRBV7-8 with TRBJ2-5; 11 positions match TRBD2. The V gene's germline CDR1 is SGHVS and CDR2 FQNEAQ. The CDR3 has 19 residues. Unmatched junction bases numbered 16, after V lost 4 bases and J lost 3 bases. CDR3 sequence (DNA): TGTGCCAGCAGCTCCGCTACTACTAGCGGGGGTCCATCGGAAGAGACCCAGTACTTC. As protein: CASSSATTSGGPSEETQYF. Variable domain in full (rest from reference TRBV7-8 and TRBJ2-5): GAGVSQSPRYKVAKRGQDVALRCDPISGHVSLFWYQQALGQGPEFLTYFQNEAQLDKSGLPSDRFFAERPEGSVSTLKIQRTQQEDSAVYLCASSSATTSGGPSEETQYFGPGTRLLVL.

This clonotype was counted only a few times. The V gene is TRBV20-1, the J gene TRBJ1-4; D gene uncertain. The CDR3 loop spans 14 amino acids. Trimming stripped 6 bases from V and 5 bases from J, with 16 bases between. Germline V gene data show CDR1 as DFQATT and CDR2 as SNEGSKA (reference sequence). The CDR3 is CSAANRPDNEKLFF. The CDR3 nucleotides read TGCAGTGCCGCAAACCGGCCAGACAATGAAAAACTGTTTTTT.

This clonotype occurred many times. This rearrangement joins TRBV2 to TRBJ1-2; D may be TRBD1 (6 bases). Trimming removed 11 bases at V and 4 bases at J, with 20 bases between. Germline V gene data show CDR1 as SNHLY and CDR2 as FYNNEI. The CDR3 extends over 14 amino acids. The CDR3 here is CAGTSDSRFYGYTF. The CDR3 DNA sequence: TGTGCCGGAACCTCGGACAGCCGCTTCTATGGCTACACCTTC.

The rearrangement links TRBV9 to TRBJ1-2; TRBD1 agrees at 7 bases. CDR3 length: 14 amino acids. V lost 3 bases to trimming and J lost 3 bases; unmatched junction nucleotides: 5. Germline V gene sequence: CDR1 SGDLS, CDR2 YYNGEE. CDR3 nucleotides: TGTGCCAGCAGCGCAGGGGACAGCTACTATGGCTACACCTTC. This translates into CASSAGDSYYGYTF.

This clonotype was picked up many times. The chain couples TRBV5-1 to TRBJ2-7, with 8 bases identical to TRBD1. This CDR3 comprises 16 residues. V was clipped by 3 bases and J by 1 base; unmatched bases: 9. In germline, CDR1 is SGHRS, CDR2 YFSETQ. The CDR3 DNA follows: TGCGCCAGCAGCTCGTCCATCGGGACAGGATCCTACGAGCAGTACTTC. This gives the protein CASSSSIGTGSYEQYF.

This clonotype has at least ten counts. V and J are TRBV29-1 and TRBJ2-7; D might be TRBD1 or TRBD2, each matching 5 bases. This CDR3 spans 11 amino acids. The V gene's germline CDR1 is SQVTM and CDR2 ANQGSEA. Between the trimmed V and J ends, which lost 4 bases and 3 bases, there was a span of 7 bases. The CDR3: CSVGDVYEQYF. CDR3 sequence (DNA): TGCAGCGTTGGGGACGTCTACGAGCAGTACTTC.

A word on this clonotype: At one of its ends the junction is not consistent with the germline gene, which may arise from a read error. This chain joins TRBV19 and TRBJ2-6; the D is unclear. Germline CDR1 is LNHDA and CDR2 is SQIVND (reference sequence). This CDR3 has 8 residues. The CDR3 spells CASRVETF. The CDR3 coding sequence is TGTGCCAGTAGAGTAGAGACGTTC.

This clonotype was counted many times. DNA of the CDR3: TGCAGCGCCACCTTGACAGGAATGGCTGAAGCTTTCTTT. As protein: CSATLTGMAEAFF. The V call is TRBV29-1, the J call TRBJ1-1; a possible D gene is TRBD1 (6 bases). CDR3 length equals 13 residues. The germline V and J ends were trimmed by 7 bases and 6 bases, with 18 bases remaining between them. In germline, CDR1 is SQVTM, CDR2 ANQGSEA.

The V and J genes are TRBV7-8 and TRBJ1-6; TRBD1 agrees at 9 bases. The CDR3 covers 17 residues. The V segment lost 5 bases and the J segment 0 bases; nucleotides outside the gene matches: 5. Germline V gene data show CDR1 as SGHVS and CDR2 as FQNEAQ. The CDR3 coding sequence is TGTGCCAGCAGCCCGGGACAGGGAAGCTCCTATAATTCACCCCTCCACTTT. It codes for CASSPGQGSSYNSPLHF. Complete variable domain (other parts from reference TRBV7-8 and TRBJ1-6): GAGVSQSPRYKVAKRGQDVALRCDPISGHVSLFWYQQALGQGPEFLTYFQNEAQLDKSGLPSDRFFAERPEGSVSTLKIQRTQQEDSAVYLCASSPGQGSSYNSPLHFGNGTRLTVT.

This clonotype was counted between two and nine times. This chain uses TRBV10-3 with TRBJ1-5; D gene uncertain. Trimming removed 2 bases from V and 5 bases from J, with 7 bases in between. The CDR3 consists of 13 residues. Germline CDR1 is ENHRY and CDR2 is SYGVKD. DNA of the CDR3: TGTGCCATCAGTGAGAGGCGGGATCAGCCCCAGCATTTT. Residues: CAISERRDQPQHF.

Of note for this clonotype: This could be a read error, since a much larger clone is one nucleotide away. The chain's CDR3 is CASRTRSQETHYF. Written as DNA, the CDR3 is TGTGCCAGCAGAACTAGAAGTCAAGAGACCCATTACTTC. V is TRBV12-3 or TRBV12-4 and J is TRBJ2-5, with D possibly matching TRBD2 (5 bases). CDR3 length: 13 residues.

This clonotype was recorded only once. A read error may explain this, as a much larger clone is one base away. The chain joins TRBV7-9 to TRBJ2-2; D is perhaps TRBD2 (6 bases). This CDR3 is built from 15 residues. Per germline, CDR1 SEHNR and CDR2 FQNEAQ (reference sequence). The CDR3 sequence is CAGSLRDSFTGELFF. Written as DNA, the CDR3 is TGTGCCGGCAGCTTAAGGGACTCTTTCACCGGGGAGCTGTTTTTT.

With regard to this clonotype: The germline gene is not matched at one end of the junction; a read error may be the cause. The V gene is TRBV29-1, the J gene TRBJ1-1, with unresolved D. Germline V gives CDR1 SQVTM, CDR2 ANQGSEA. The CDR3 runs 12 residues. CDR3 residues: CIVERQDTEAFF. The CDR3 DNA reads TGCATCGTTGAACGGCAGGACACTGAAGCTTTCTTT.

V is TRBV19 and J is TRBJ2-2, with 12 bases that match TRBD1. The CDR3 runs to 15 residues. V lost 6 bases and J lost 3; bases outside the gene matches: 2. In germline, CDR1 is LNHDA, CDR2 SQIVND (reference sequence). CDR3 nucleotide sequence: TGTGCCAGTAGGGGACAGGGGGCTGACACCGGGGAGCTGTTTTTT. Amino acids: CASRGQGADTGELFF.

This clonotype was picked up many times. The gene calls are TRBV20-1 and TRBJ2-7, with D perhaps being TRBD1 or TRBD2 (5 bases each). The germline gives CDR1 DFQATT, CDR2 SNEGSKA (reference sequence). The V and J ends lost 8 bases and 9 bases respectively, with 14 bases between them. The CDR3 covers 10 residues. CDR3 nucleotide sequence: TGCAGTAAGGGACCGCTTGTGCAGTACTTC. Protein: CSKGPLVQYF.

The chain joins TRBV2 to TRBJ1-5; TRBD1 aligns across 8 bases. CDR1 and CDR2 (germline): SNHLY, FYNNEI. The V gene end was trimmed by 6 bases and the J gene end by 2 bases; junction bases not matched to a gene: 12. The CDR3 sequence is 17 residues long. In DNA form, the CDR3 reads TGTGCCAGCAGCCCACGAGCCGCAGGGGGCGGCAATCAGCCCCAGCATTTT. Amino acid sequence: CASSPRAAGGGNQPQHF.